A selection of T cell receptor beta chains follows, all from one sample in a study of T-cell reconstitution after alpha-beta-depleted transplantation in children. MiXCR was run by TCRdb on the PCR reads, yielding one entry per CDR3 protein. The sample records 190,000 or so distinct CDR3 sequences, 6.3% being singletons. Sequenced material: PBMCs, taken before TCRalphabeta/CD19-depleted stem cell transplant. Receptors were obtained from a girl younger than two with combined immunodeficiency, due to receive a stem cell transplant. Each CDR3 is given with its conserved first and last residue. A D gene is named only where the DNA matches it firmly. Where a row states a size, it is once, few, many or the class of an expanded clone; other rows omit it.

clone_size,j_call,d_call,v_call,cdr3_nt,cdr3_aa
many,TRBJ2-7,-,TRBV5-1,TGCGCCAGCAGCTTGGGGAAATTCTACGAGCAGTACTTC,CASSLGKFYEQYF
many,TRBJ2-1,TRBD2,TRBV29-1,TGCAGCGGAGGTCGACTAGCGGACAATGAGCAGTTCTTC,CSGGRLADNEQFF
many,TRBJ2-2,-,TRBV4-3,TGCGCCAGCAGCCAAGGAGTGACCGGGGAGCTGTTTTTT,CASSQGVTGELFF
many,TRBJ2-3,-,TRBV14,TGTGCCAGCAGCCAAGGGGCCCTCCTTCGGGGGCAGTATTTT,CASSQGALLRGQYF
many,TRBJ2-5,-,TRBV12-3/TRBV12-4,TGTGCCAGCAGTTTCGTTAGGGGCCTTCAAGAGACCCAGTACTTC,CASSFVRGLQETQYF
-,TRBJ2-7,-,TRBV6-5,TGTGCCAGCAGATACTCCGGATCCTACGAGCAGTACTTC,CASRYSGSYEQYF
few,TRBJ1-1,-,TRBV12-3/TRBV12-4,TGTGCCAGCAGTTTTCGCGGGCCACTTGGAGGGAACACTGAAGCTTTCTTT,CASSFRGPLGGNTEAFF
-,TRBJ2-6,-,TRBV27,TGTGCCAGCACCAACTCTGGGGCCAACGTCCTGACTTTC,CASTNSGANVLTF
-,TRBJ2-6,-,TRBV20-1,TGCAGTGCACTCGCAGGTTCTGGGGCCAACGTCCTGACTTTC,CSALAGSGANVLTF
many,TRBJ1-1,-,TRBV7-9,TGTGCCAGCAGCTTAGGTCTAGCTAGAAACACTGAAGCTTTCTTT,CASSLGLARNTEAFF
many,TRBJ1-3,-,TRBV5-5,TGTGCCAGCAGATTCCGGGACGTAACTTCTGGAAACACCATATATTTT,CASRFRDVTSGNTIYF
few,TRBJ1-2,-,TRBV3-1,TGTGCCAGCAGCCAAGATCAGGCAGTAGATGGCTACACCTTC,CASSQDQAVDGYTF
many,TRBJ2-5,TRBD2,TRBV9,TGTGCCAGCAGCGACCTAGCGGGAGAGACCCAGTACTTC,CASSDLAGETQYF
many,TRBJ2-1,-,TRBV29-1,TGCAGCGTTGAACCCAGCGGACCCCACTACAATGAGCAGTTCTTC,CSVEPSGPHYNEQFF
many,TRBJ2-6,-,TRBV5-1,TGCGCCAGCAGCTTGGGGTCTGACTTCTCTGGGGCCAACGTCCTGACTTTC,CASSLGSDFSGANVLTF
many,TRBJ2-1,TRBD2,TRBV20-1,TGCAGTGCTAGAGATAGGGCTAGCGGGAACTATGAGCAGTTCTTC,CSARDRASGNYEQFF
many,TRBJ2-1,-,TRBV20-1,TGCAGTGCTAGAGACCTAGGGGGGGCTCTGAGGAATGAGCAGTTCTTC,CSARDLGGALRNEQFF
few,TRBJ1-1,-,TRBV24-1,TGTGCCACCAGTGGACCGAATCCCGAAGCTTTCTTT,CATSGPNPEAFF
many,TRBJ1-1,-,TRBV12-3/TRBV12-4,TGTGCCAGCGAGGGCACTGAAGCTTTCTTT,CASEGTEAFF
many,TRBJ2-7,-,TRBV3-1,TGTGCCAGCAGCCAGACAAGAAGCTCCTACGAGCAGTACTTC,CASSQTRSSYEQYF
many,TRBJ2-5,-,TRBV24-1,TGTGCCACCAGTGATTTGTGGGAGACCCAGTACTTC,CATSDLWETQYF
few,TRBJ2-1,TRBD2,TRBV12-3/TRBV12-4,TGTGCCAGCAGCCGTCCCGGGACTAGCCATAGCTCCTACAATGAGCAGTTCTTC,CASSRPGTSHSSYNEQFF
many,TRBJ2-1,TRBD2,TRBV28,TGTGCCAGCAGTTTATGGGCTAGCGGGAGGTTAAATGAGCAGTTCTTC,CASSLWASGRLNEQFF
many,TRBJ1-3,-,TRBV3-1,TGTGCCAGCAGCCAAGATCGTCTCCAGAACGGAAACACCATATATTTT,CASSQDRLQNGNTIYF
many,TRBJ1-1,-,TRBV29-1,TGCAGCGCCCCTCTGGGGGCCACTGAAGCTTTCTTT,CSAPLGATEAFF
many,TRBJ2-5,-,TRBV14,TGTGCCAGCAGCCAAGATTGGGAGACCCAGTACTTC,CASSQDWETQYF
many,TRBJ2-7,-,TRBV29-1,TGCAGCGTTGAGACGGGCTTAACCTACGAGCAGTACTTC,CSVETGLTYEQYF
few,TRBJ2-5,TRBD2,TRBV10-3,TGTGCCATCAGTGAGTGGAGCGGGGGTAACCAAGAGACCCAGTACTTC,CAISEWSGGNQETQYF
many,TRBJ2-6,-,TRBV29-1,TGCAGCGTTGAAGGGGGTTCTGGGGCCAACGTCCTGACTTTC,CSVEGGSGANVLTF
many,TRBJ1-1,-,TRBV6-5,TGTGCCAGCAGTTACGGATCTCAGGGTGGGAACACTGAAGCTTTCTTT,CASSYGSQGGNTEAFF
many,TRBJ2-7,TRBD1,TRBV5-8,TGTGCCATCTCCCCCGGGACAGGGATCTACGAGCAGTACTTC,CAISPGTGIYEQYF
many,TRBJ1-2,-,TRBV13,TGTGCCAGCAGCTTAACCTACAGGGAGGCTAACTATGGCTACACCTTC,CASSLTYREANYGYTF
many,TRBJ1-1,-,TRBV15,TGTGCCACCAGCAGAGTCCGGGCGGCTGAAGCTTTCTTT,CATSRVRAAEAFF
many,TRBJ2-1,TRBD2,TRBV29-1,TGCAGCGTTGAAGGATTGACTAGCGGGGGGTCCTCCCGCTCCTACAATGAGCAGTTCTTC,CSVEGLTSGGSSRSYNEQFF
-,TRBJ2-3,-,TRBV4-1,TGCGCCAGCAGCCAAGCTGCCTCCACCAACTTCGCAGATACGCAGTATTTT,CASSQAASTNFADTQYF
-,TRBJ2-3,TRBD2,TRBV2,TGTGCCAGCAGTGAAGCGCTTCTGACTAGCCGGGGCACAGATACGCAGTATTTT,CASSEALLTSRGTDTQYF
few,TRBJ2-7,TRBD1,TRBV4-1,TGCGCCAGCAGCCAAGAAGATGACAGGGGAGGATCCTACGAGCAGTACTTC,CASSQEDDRGGSYEQYF
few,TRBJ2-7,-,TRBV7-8,TGTGCCAGCAGCCCCCCGGGCACAGCTTACGTCTACGAGCAGTACTTC,CASSPPGTAYVYEQYF
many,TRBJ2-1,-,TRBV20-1,TGCAGTGCTAGTAGGAGGGGAGAAGGTTTAGAGCAGTTCTTC,CSASRRGEGLEQFF
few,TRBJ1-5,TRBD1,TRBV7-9,TGTGCCAGCAGCTTAGGAGACAGGGACTTTAAGGGCAATCAGCCCCAGCATTTT,CASSLGDRDFKGNQPQHF
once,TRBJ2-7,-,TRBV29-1,TGCAGAACAACAGCGGCGGTTAACTACGAGCAGTACTTC,CRTTAAVNYEQYF
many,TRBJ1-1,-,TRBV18,TGTGCCAGCTCACCCCCCTTTCGACCTCCTCCAGGAGCTTTCTTT,CASSPPFRPPPGAFF
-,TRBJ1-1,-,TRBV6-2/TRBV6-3,TGTGCCAGCAGTCGGACCCTACAGGGAAACACTGAAGCTTTCTTT,CASSRTLQGNTEAFF
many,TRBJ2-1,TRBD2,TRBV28,TGTGCCAGCAGTTTGAGAGGGATCAGACTAGCGGGAGAGGCGGGCAATGAGCAGTTCTTC,CASSLRGIRLAGEAGNEQFF
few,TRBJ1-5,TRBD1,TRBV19,TGTGCCAGTAGTTTTGGACAGGGGGCGAGTCAGCCCCAGCATTTT,CASSFGQGASQPQHF
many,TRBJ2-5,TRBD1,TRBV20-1,TGCAGTGCTTCCTCCGGGACAGGGGGCCCAATACAAGAGACCCAGTACTTC,CSASSGTGGPIQETQYF
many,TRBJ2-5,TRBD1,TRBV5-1,TGCGCCAGCAGCTCGACAGGGGGTGAGACCCAGTACTTC,CASSSTGGETQYF
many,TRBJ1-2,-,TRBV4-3,TGCGCCAGCAGCCAAGAACAGGGCGGTAACTATGGCTACACCTTC,CASSQEQGGNYGYTF
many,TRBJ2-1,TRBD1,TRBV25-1,TGTGCCAGCACTCTGGGACAGGGATACAATGAGCAGTTCTTC,CASTLGQGYNEQFF
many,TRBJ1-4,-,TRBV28,TGTGCCAGCAGTTTACGTCGACAGATTAATGAAAAACTGTTTTTT,CASSLRRQINEKLFF